Below, one T cell receptor beta chain is given with its context. Its antigen is as yet unknown. The CDR3 length is 15 residues. V was clipped by 5 bases and J by 8 bases; unmatched bases: 12. Per germline, CDR1 LNHNV and CDR2 YYDKDF (reference sequence). The PCR contained 60 Vbeta and 13 Jbeta primers. The repertoire was sequenced with immunoSEQ multiplex PCR; TCRdb's copy has only in-frame clones and lacks some. The top ten hold around 0.26% of the sample, which has 150,000 to 200,000 clones, roughly 83% seen once. This record comes from a study of cytomegalovirus exposure and HLA in healthy donors. Study-wide findings and caveats: The study flagged some 170 TCR beta chains as cytomegalovirus-associated. When analyzed later, the rates of TCR association showed variation by HLA locus, with DRB1 the most and HLA-C the fewest. Among TCR sequences, most were rare, though some public TCRs appeared in many donors.

This rearrangement joins TRBV15 to TRBJ2-1; 7 bases fit TRBD2. The source of this sequence is a boy aged 10-17 years in good health and CMV-seronegative. Sequenced input: PBMCs. The CDR3 sequence is CATSFQAGTNDEQFF. The CDR3 DNA sequence: TGTGCCACCAGCTTTCAAGCCGGGACTAACGATGAGCAGTTCTTC.